The entry that follows covers one T cell receptor (beta chain) sequence. Trimming removed 4 bases from V and 3 bases from J; junction bases left unmatched: 10. The CDR3 is 15 amino acids. Germline CDR1 is SGHRS and CDR2 is YFSETQ. Some clones are missing from TCRdb's copy, which holds only in-frame ones; the method was immunoSEQ multiplex PCR. The table shows 150,000 to 200,000 clones, with about 87% occurring only once. The source of the sample is a study of blood T cell repertoires in COVID-19. Study-wide context: Material from acute and convalescent COVID-19 was sourced from the United States, Italy and Spain.

The sequence was collected from a woman in her 50s with acute or convalescent COVID-19. The chain uses TRBV5-1 and TRBJ2-7; 7 bases align to TRBD1. The sample comprised peripheral blood. DNA of the CDR3: TGCGCCAGCAGCCAAAACCGTTACAGGGGCTACGAGCAGTACTTC. Translation gives CASSQNRYRGYEQYF. Looking up the rest from reference TRBV5-1 and TRBJ2-7 gives the full variable domain: KAGVTQTPRYLIKTRGQQVTLSCSPISGHRSVSWYQQTPGQGLQFLFEYFSETQRNKGNFPGRFSGRQFSNSRSEMNVSTLELGDSALYLCASSQNRYRGYEQYFGPGTRLTVT.